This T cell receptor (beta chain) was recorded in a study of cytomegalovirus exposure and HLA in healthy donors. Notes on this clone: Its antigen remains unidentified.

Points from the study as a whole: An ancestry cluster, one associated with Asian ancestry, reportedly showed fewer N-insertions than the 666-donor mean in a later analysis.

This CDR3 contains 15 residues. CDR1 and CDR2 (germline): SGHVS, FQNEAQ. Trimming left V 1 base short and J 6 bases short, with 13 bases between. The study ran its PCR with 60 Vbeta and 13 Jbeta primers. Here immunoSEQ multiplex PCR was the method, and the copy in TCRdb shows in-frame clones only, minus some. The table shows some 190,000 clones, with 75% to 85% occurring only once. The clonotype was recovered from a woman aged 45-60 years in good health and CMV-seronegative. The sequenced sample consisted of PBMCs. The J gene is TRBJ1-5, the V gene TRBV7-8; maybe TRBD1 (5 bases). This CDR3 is CASSLEGRDGQPQHF. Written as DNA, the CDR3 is TGTGCCAGCAGCTTAGAAGGGAGGGACGGTCAGCCCCAGCATTTT. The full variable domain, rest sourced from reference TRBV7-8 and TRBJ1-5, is GAGVSQSPRYKVAKRGQDVALRCDPISGHVSLFWYQQALGQGPEFLTYFQNEAQLDKSGLPSDRFFAERPEGSVSTLKIQRTQQEDSAVYLCASSLEGRDGQPQHFGDGTRLSIL.